The rows below give T cell receptor beta chains drawn from one sample of a study of blood T cell repertoires in COVID-19. TCRdb's table, derived via immunoSEQ multiplex PCR, lists solely in-frame clones and lacks some. Of under 300,000 clones listed, just over 85% are singletons. The sequenced material came from peripheral blood. These TCRs come from a woman aged 30 to 39 with active or convalescent COVID-19. Each CDR3 is given with its conserved first and last residue. D genes are given only for firm matches. The size of a clone is reported for some rows only, either as once, few or many, or as a class for expanded clones.

d_gene: TRBD1
abundance: NA
j_gene: TRBJ1-1
v_gene: TRBV2
CDR3aa: CASNAGGHTEAFF
CDR3nt: TGTGCCAGCAATGCAGGGGGCCACACTGAAGCTTTCTTT

d_gene: TRBD1
abundance: few
j_gene: TRBJ2-3
v_gene: TRBV30
CDR3aa: CAWSTGDRTDTQYF
CDR3nt: TGTGCCTGGAGTACAGGGGACCGCACAGATACGCAGTATTTT

d_gene: NA
abundance: few
j_gene: TRBJ1-1
v_gene: TRBV30
CDR3aa: CAWSSEGVLGAFF
CDR3nt: TGTGCCTGGAGTAGTGAGGGAGTCCTTGGAGCTTTCTTT

d_gene: TRBD2
abundance: NA
j_gene: TRBJ2-7
v_gene: TRBV5-4
CDR3aa: CASSLELAGAYEQYF
CDR3nt: TGTGCCAGCAGCTTGGAATTAGCGGGGGCCTACGAGCAGTACTTC

d_gene: NA
abundance: NA
j_gene: TRBJ1-2
v_gene: TRBV7-2
CDR3aa: CASSKTGYGYTF
CDR3nt: TGTGCCAGCAGCAAGACAGGCTATGGCTACACCTTC

d_gene: TRBD2
abundance: NA
j_gene: TRBJ2-5
v_gene: TRBV20-1
CDR3aa: CSASIAGGSETQYF
CDR3nt: TGCAGTGCTAGTATAGCGGGGGGATCTGAGACCCAGTACTTC

d_gene: NA
abundance: NA
j_gene: TRBJ2-7
v_gene: TRBV24-1
CDR3aa: CATSGYEQYF
CDR3nt: TGTGCCACCAGCGGCTACGAGCAGTACTTC

d_gene: NA
abundance: NA
j_gene: TRBJ2-5
v_gene: TRBV5-4
CDR3aa: CASSLWREPPETQYF
CDR3nt: TGTGCCAGCAGCTTGTGGCGGGAACCTCCCGAGACCCAGTACTTC

d_gene: NA
abundance: NA
j_gene: TRBJ2-2
v_gene: TRBV6-2/TRBV6-3
CDR3aa: CASSSNTGELFF
CDR3nt: TGTGCCAGCAGTTCAAACACCGGGGAGCTGTTTTTT

d_gene: NA
abundance: NA
j_gene: TRBJ1-2
v_gene: TRBV19
CDR3aa: CASSLQGTQGYGYTF
CDR3nt: TGTGCCAGTAGTCTACAGGGAACCCAGGGCTATGGCTACACCTTC

d_gene: TRBD1
abundance: NA
j_gene: TRBJ1-5
v_gene: TRBV28
CDR3aa: CASFGPASGGQEPQHF
CDR3nt: TGTGCCAGTTTCGGACCGGCTTCAGGGGGCCAAGAGCCCCAGCATTTT

d_gene: TRBD2
abundance: NA
j_gene: TRBJ2-5
v_gene: TRBV3-1/TRBV3-2
CDR3aa: CASSQSSGGQETQYF
CDR3nt: TGTGCCAGCAGCCAAAGCAGCGGGGGGCAAGAGACCCAGTACTTC

d_gene: NA
abundance: once
j_gene: TRBJ2-5
v_gene: TRBV5-5
CDR3aa: CASSLASSRETQYF
CDR3nt: TGTGCCAGCAGCTTAGCTTCTAGCAGGGAGACCCAGTACTTC

d_gene: NA
abundance: NA
j_gene: TRBJ2-1
v_gene: TRBV6-5
CDR3aa: CASTSAGLLYNEQFF
CDR3nt: TGTGCCAGCACTTCAGCGGGTCTTCTCTACAATGAGCAGTTCTTC

d_gene: TRBD1
abundance: NA
j_gene: TRBJ1-6
v_gene: TRBV11-1
CDR3aa: CASSNDRGGNSPLHF
CDR3nt: TGTGCCAGCAGCAACGACAGGGGAGGTAATTCACCCCTCCACTTT

d_gene: TRBD1
abundance: NA
j_gene: TRBJ1-5
v_gene: TRBV5-8
CDR3aa: CASSLGQGRWPQHF
CDR3nt: TGTGCCAGCAGCTTGGGACAGGGGCGCTGGCCCCAGCATTTT

d_gene: TRBD1
abundance: once
j_gene: TRBJ2-1
v_gene: TRBV6-5
CDR3aa: CASSPGQLYNEQFF
CDR3nt: TGTGCCAGCTCCCCGGGACAGTTATACAATGAGCAGTTCTTC

d_gene: NA
abundance: NA
j_gene: TRBJ1-6
v_gene: TRBV21-1
CDR3aa: CASSKARAQWPTRSVNSPLHF
CDR3nt: TGTGCCAGCAGCAAAGCGAGGGCCCAGTGGCCAACAAGGAGCGTAAATTCACCCCTCCACTTT

d_gene: NA
abundance: NA
j_gene: TRBJ1-6
v_gene: TRBV5-1
CDR3aa: CASSLAGSLNSPLHF
CDR3nt: TGCGCCAGCAGCTTGGCGGGTTCCCTTAATTCACCCCTCCACTTT

d_gene: NA
abundance: NA
j_gene: TRBJ2-3
v_gene: TRBV7-8
CDR3aa: CASSPALTSTDTQYF
CDR3nt: TGTGCCAGCAGCCCAGCTCTAACTAGCACAGATACGCAGTATTTT

d_gene: NA
abundance: NA
j_gene: TRBJ1-5
v_gene: TRBV19
CDR3aa: CASSLRGGSNQPQHF
CDR3nt: TGTGCCAGTAGTCTCCGCGGAGGGAGCAATCAGCCCCAGCATTTT

d_gene: NA
abundance: NA
j_gene: TRBJ1-1
v_gene: TRBV5-1
CDR3aa: CASTTGNTEAFF
CDR3nt: TGCGCCAGCACTACGGGGAACACTGAAGCTTTCTTT

d_gene: NA
abundance: NA
j_gene: TRBJ2-7
v_gene: TRBV7-2
CDR3aa: CASSLQGEQYF
CDR3nt: TGTGCCAGCAGCTTACAGGGCGAGCAGTACTTC

d_gene: TRBD1
abundance: NA
j_gene: TRBJ2-7
v_gene: TRBV11-2
CDR3aa: CASSLTPDRAHEQYF
CDR3nt: TGTGCCAGCAGCCTAACGCCCGACAGGGCACACGAGCAGTACTTC

d_gene: NA
abundance: few
j_gene: TRBJ1-2
v_gene: TRBV11-2
CDR3aa: CASSLGQIYGYTF
CDR3nt: TGTGCCAGCAGCCTCGGACAGATTTATGGCTACACCTTC

d_gene: TRBD1
abundance: NA
j_gene: TRBJ1-2
v_gene: TRBV2
CDR3aa: CASIGRQGNGYTF
CDR3nt: TGTGCCAGCATTGGGCGACAGGGGAATGGCTACACCTTC

d_gene: TRBD1
abundance: NA
j_gene: TRBJ2-1
v_gene: TRBV7-2
CDR3aa: CASSRDRGQNEQFF
CDR3nt: TGTGCCAGCAGCCGGGACAGGGGACAAAATGAGCAGTTCTTC

d_gene: NA
abundance: NA
j_gene: TRBJ1-5
v_gene: TRBV7-6
CDR3aa: CASSLGVTSLGNQPQHF
CDR3nt: TGTGCCAGCAGTCTAGGGGTGACCTCGCTAGGCAATCAGCCCCAGCATTTT

d_gene: NA
abundance: NA
j_gene: TRBJ1-6
v_gene: TRBV6-1
CDR3aa: CASSPGNSPLHF
CDR3nt: TGTGCCAGCTCTCCAGGAAATTCACCCCTCCACTTT

d_gene: TRBD1
abundance: NA
j_gene: TRBJ1-4
v_gene: TRBV4-3
CDR3aa: CASSQDGRQGNEKLFF
CDR3nt: TGCGCCAGCAGCCAAGATGGGAGACAGGGGAATGAAAAACTGTTTTTT

d_gene: NA
abundance: NA
j_gene: TRBJ1-2
v_gene: TRBV28
CDR3aa: CASSLSTATNYGYTF
CDR3nt: TGTGCCAGCAGTTTATCGACAGCCACTAACTATGGCTACACCTTC

d_gene: TRBD1
abundance: NA
j_gene: TRBJ2-7
v_gene: TRBV6-1
CDR3aa: CASSEGTGRSYEQYF
CDR3nt: TGTGCCAGCAGTGAAGGGACAGGACGCTCCTACGAGCAGTACTTC

d_gene: NA
abundance: NA
j_gene: TRBJ1-4
v_gene: TRBV18
CDR3aa: CASSPIGGNSNEKLFF
CDR3nt: TGTGCCAGCTCACCAATTGGGGGGAACTCTAATGAAAAACTGTTTTTT

d_gene: TRBD1
abundance: NA
j_gene: TRBJ1-6
v_gene: TRBV19
CDR3aa: CASRWTGFDNSPLHF
CDR3nt: TGTGCCAGTAGGTGGACAGGGTTTGATAATTCACCCCTCCACTTT

d_gene: TRBD2
abundance: NA
j_gene: TRBJ2-5
v_gene: TRBV9
CDR3aa: CASSVSGTSGETQYF
CDR3nt: TGTGCCAGCAGCGTCTCCGGGACTAGCGGGGAGACCCAGTACTTC

d_gene: NA
abundance: few
j_gene: TRBJ2-7
v_gene: TRBV6-1
CDR3aa: CASSGPSGTSTYEQYF
CDR3nt: TGTGCCAGCAGTGGACCTTCCGGGACTTCGACCTACGAGCAGTACTTC

d_gene: NA
abundance: NA
j_gene: TRBJ1-2
v_gene: TRBV6-1
CDR3aa: CASSDSGYGYTF
CDR3nt: TGTGCCAGCAGTGATAGCGGGTATGGCTACACCTTC

d_gene: NA
abundance: few
j_gene: TRBJ1-1
v_gene: TRBV5-5
CDR3aa: CASSFTGNTEAFF
CDR3nt: TGTGCCAGCAGCTTTACGGGGAACACTGAAGCTTTCTTT

d_gene: TRBD2
abundance: NA
j_gene: TRBJ2-1
v_gene: TRBV27
CDR3aa: CASSAPGLAGYNEQFF
CDR3nt: TGTGCCAGCAGTGCACCGGGACTAGCGGGGTACAATGAGCAGTTCTTC

d_gene: NA
abundance: NA
j_gene: TRBJ1-5
v_gene: TRBV19
CDR3aa: CASSSFNQPQHF
CDR3nt: TGTGCCAGTAGTTCCTTCAATCAGCCCCAGCATTTT

d_gene: NA
abundance: NA
j_gene: TRBJ2-5
v_gene: TRBV5-1
CDR3aa: CASSLTASGETQYF
CDR3nt: TGCGCCAGCAGCTTGACCGCGTCGGGGGAGACCCAGTACTTC

d_gene: NA
abundance: NA
j_gene: TRBJ1-5
v_gene: TRBV18
CDR3aa: CASSPGGNQPQHF
CDR3nt: TGTGCCAGCTCACCAGGGGGCAACCAGCCCCAGCATTTT

d_gene: NA
abundance: NA
j_gene: TRBJ2-4
v_gene: TRBV19
CDR3aa: CASGPPGANIQYF
CDR3nt: TGTGCCAGTGGCCCCCCAGGGGCAAACATTCAGTACTTC

d_gene: NA
abundance: NA
j_gene: TRBJ1-3
v_gene: TRBV6-2/TRBV6-3
CDR3aa: CASSLEGNTIYF
CDR3nt: TGTGCCAGCAGTTTGGAGGGAAACACCATATATTTT

d_gene: NA
abundance: NA
j_gene: TRBJ2-3
v_gene: TRBV24-1
CDR3aa: CATSDLRPGERTDTQYF
CDR3nt: TGTGCCACCAGTGATTTGCGCCCGGGGGAGAGGACAGATACGCAGTATTTT

d_gene: TRBD1
abundance: NA
j_gene: TRBJ2-2
v_gene: TRBV5-1
CDR3aa: CASSPYPGTGGNTGELFF
CDR3nt: TGCGCCAGCAGCCCGTACCCCGGGACAGGGGGAAACACCGGGGAGCTGTTTTTT

d_gene: NA
abundance: NA
j_gene: TRBJ1-6
v_gene: TRBV19
CDR3aa: CASSIAAGARGSPLHF
CDR3nt: TGTGCCAGTAGTATAGCGGCGGGGGCGAGAGGTTCACCCCTCCACTTT

d_gene: TRBD1
abundance: NA
j_gene: TRBJ1-3
v_gene: TRBV30
CDR3aa: CAWSLADRAGNTIYF
CDR3nt: TGTGCCTGGAGTCTAGCCGACAGGGCTGGAAACACCATATATTTT